Below, 16 T cell receptor beta chains from the same sample are listed, as sequenced in a study of beta chain features in type 1 diabetes. Study conclusions and caveats: A moderate, significant TCRB CDR3 shortening appeared in type 1 diabetes across four CD4+ subsets.

The isolated RNA, all of it, was reverse transcribed, so expressed TCRB transcripts were what got sequenced. Data came from immunoSEQ multiplex PCR; TCRdb stores just in-frame clones and leaves some out. The sample shows hundreds of thousands of clones, around an eighth of them seen only once. These receptors have no known antigen. Sample: naive CD4+ T cells from blood. These receptors all stem from a man younger than 30 with type 1 diabetes.

The chain employs TRBV2 and TRBJ1-5; D might be TRBD1 (6 bases). CDR1 and CDR2 (germline): SNHLY, FYNNEI. Trimming took off 2 bases at V and 5 bases at J, with 10 bases between the two ends. This CDR3 comprises 14 residues. DNA for the CDR3: TGTGCCAGCAGTGAACGACAGGCTCATCAGCCCCAGCATTTT. This codes for CASSERQAHQPQHF.

The rearrangement links TRBV5-1 to TRBJ2-3; D is possibly TRBD1 (5 bases). The germline V and J ends were trimmed by 7 bases and 4 bases, with 16 bases remaining between them. Germline CDR1 and CDR2: SGHRS and YFSETQ. The CDR3 extends over 14 amino acids. The CDR3 spells CASSSGLESDTQYF. CDR3 in DNA: TGCGCCAGCTCCTCAGGGCTGGAGTCAGATACGCAGTATTTT. The whole variable domain, filled in from reference TRBV5-1 and TRBJ2-3, reads KAGVTQTPRYLIKTRGQQVTLSCSPISGHRSVSWYQQTPGQGLQFLFEYFSETQRNKGNFPGRFSGRQFSNSRSEMNVSTLELGDSALYLCASSSGLESDTQYFGPGTRLTVL.

The chain has TRBV5-4 and TRBJ2-2, with D unresolved. The germline gives CDR1 SGHNT, CDR2 YYREEE (reference sequence). The germline V and J ends were trimmed by 0 bases and 7 bases, with 13 bases remaining between them. The CDR3 consists of 15 residues. The CDR3 loop is CASSLARKSLGELFF. CDR3 coding DNA: TGTGCCAGCAGCTTGGCCAGGAAGAGCCTCGGGGAGCTGTTTTTT.

This chain links TRBV7-9 with TRBJ2-7, with TRBD1 identical over 9 bases. V lost 2 bases to trimming and J lost 2 bases; unmatched junction nucleotides: 4. The CDR3 sequence is 15 residues long. Germline values: CDR1 SEHNR, CDR2 FQNEAQ (reference sequence). The CDR3, as DNA: TGTGCCAGCAGCTTATGGGGACAGGGAACCTACGAGCAGTACTTC. Protein product: CASSLWGQGTYEQYF.

The sample holds a few counts of this clone. J is TRBJ2-7 and V is TRBV30; D is undetermined. The CDR3 has 12 amino acids. CDR1 is GTSNPN and CDR2 is SVGIG in the germline V gene (reference sequence). Trimming removed 4 bases at V and 3 bases at J, with 10 bases between. Written as DNA, the CDR3 is TGTGCCTGGAAGTATAATTACTACGAGCAGTACTTC. This sequence encodes CAWKYNYYEQYF.

In its sample, this clone was seen a few times. The DNA of the CDR3 is TGTGCCAGCAGTTTACGACTGCACTCGGATTCACCCCTCCACTTT. This sequence encodes CASSLRLHSDSPLHF. The genes are TRBV27 and TRBJ1-6, with unresolved D. The CDR3 has 15 residues. V was shortened by 2 bases and J by 8 bases, with 13 bases between the two germline ends. The germline gives CDR1 MNHEY, CDR2 SMNVEV (reference sequence).

The CDR3 reads CASSLGLAEFTDTQYF. The CDR3 coding sequence is TGTGCCAGCAGCTTAGGACTAGCGGAGTTCACAGATACGCAGTATTTT. V is TRBV7-6 and J is TRBJ2-3, with 9 bases that match TRBD2. Germline values: CDR1 SGHVS, CDR2 FNYEAQ. V trimming: 1 base; J trimming: 2 bases; junction bases outside the gene matches: 4. This CDR3 comprises 16 residues.

Turning to this clone: The sample contains more than one DNA sequence encoding this CDR3. The chain employs TRBV5-1 and TRBJ2-5; D is undetermined. This CDR3 has 12 residues. The germline gives CDR1 SGHRS, CDR2 YFSETQ. V lost 0 bases and J lost 1, with 1 base in between. The CDR3 loop reads CASSLGQETQYF. The CDR3, as DNA: TGCGCCAGCAGCTTGGGCCAAGAGACCCAGTACTTC.

This clone was detected a few times. This rearrangement joins TRBV21-1 to TRBJ2-2; the table gives TRBD2 as D, unverified against the DNA. TRBV21-1 constitutes a pseudogene. The CDR3 sequence is 20 residues long. CDR3 DNA: TGTGCCAGCAGCAAAGCGCTCTCCCGGGTTGAGAGCGACTCCACCGGGGAGCTGTTTTTT. Its translation is CASSKALSRVESDSTGELFF.

This clone was observed a handful of times. The V gene is TRBV7-2, the J gene TRBJ1-4, with 7 positions matching TRBD1. The CDR3 consists of 19 residues. The trim removed 5 bases at V and 7 bases at J, leaving 22 bases unmatched. Germline values: CDR1 SGHTA, CDR2 FQGNSA. CDR3: CASSPRGGQRRSRSEKLFF. DNA of the CDR3: TGTGCCAGCAGCCCAAGGGGGGGACAGAGGAGGTCTCGAAGTGAAAAACTGTTTTTT.

This clone was detected a few times. This chain joins TRBV7-9 and TRBJ1-2, with 8 positions matching TRBD1. After removal of 8 bases from V and 3 bases from J, the junction contained 8 bases not matched to a gene. The CDR3 contains 14 residues. Germline assignment: CDR1 SEHNR and CDR2 FQNEAQ (reference sequence). This chain's CDR3 is CASGLQGVDYGYTF. The CDR3 DNA reads TGTGCCAGCGGGCTACAGGGGGTTGACTATGGCTACACCTTC.

This clone appeared a few times. The chain has TRBV6-5 and TRBJ2-4; D might be TRBD2 (5 bases). In germline, CDR1 is MNHEY, CDR2 SVGAGI. V lost 2 bases and J 1 base, leaving 9 bases between the germline ends. The CDR3 sequence is 15 residues long. The CDR3 here is CASSYPSGAKNIQYF. CDR3 DNA sequence: TGTGCCAGCAGTTACCCCTCGGGGGCCAAAAACATTCAGTACTTC.

V is TRBV19 and J is TRBJ2-2, with D uncertain. There are 10 residues in the CDR3. Germline V gene lookup returns CDR1 LNHDA and CDR2 SQIVND (reference sequence). V was trimmed by 11 bases and J by 4 bases, leaving 5 bases between them. DNA of the CDR3: TGTGCCGTCGGCACCGGGGAGCTGTTTTTT. Its protein product is CAVGTGELFF.

This clone has a handful of counts. The V and J genes are TRBV14 and TRBJ2-7; 9 bases agree with TRBD1. Germline V gene data show CDR1 as SGHDN and CDR2 as FVKESK. This CDR3 contains 15 residues. The V gene end was trimmed by 4 bases and the J gene end by 2 bases; junction bases not matched to a gene: 6. CDR3 loop: CASSRLTGGTYEQYF. Written as DNA, the CDR3 is TGTGCCAGCAGCCGCTTAACAGGGGGCACCTACGAGCAGTACTTC.

The V and J genes are TRBV10-3 and TRBJ2-2, with D possibly TRBD1 on 6 matching bases. CDR1 ENHRY and CDR2 SYGVKD come from the germline V gene. The CDR3 has 15 residues. Trimming left V 8 bases short and J 3 bases short, with 16 bases between. The CDR3 reads CAIAPMGADTGELFF. As DNA, the CDR3 is TGTGCCATCGCGCCCATGGGGGCGGACACCGGGGAGCTGTTTTTT.

This clone was seen only a few times. Other DNA sequences in the sample encode the same CDR3. This chain links TRBV6-5 with TRBJ1-2; maybe TRBD1 (6 bases). V lost 6 bases and J 5 bases, leaving 10 bases between the germline ends. Per the germline V gene, CDR1 is MNHEY and CDR2 is SVGAGI. CDR3 length: 12 amino acids. CDR3 DNA: TGTGCCAGCAGCTACGGACAGTATGGCTACACCTTC. Protein product: CASSYGQYGYTF.